The 7 T cell receptor beta chains reported below all come from one sample, sequenced in a study of a mutant IDH1 vaccine in newly diagnosed glioma. The table came from immunoSEQ multiplex PCR; TCRdb's copy has only in-frame clones and leaves some out. Here the sample spans 15,000 to 20,000 clones, roughly 79% being singletons. Time point given: baseline, week 1 (first vaccination visit). Documented treatment: pre-vaccination baseline after standard-of-care therapy. The input for sequencing was PBMCs, taken from a glioma patient treated with radiotherapy, temozolomide or both. Receptors were obtained from a middle-aged man with glioma.

V gene TRBV19 combines with J gene TRBJ2-1; TRBD2 might be the D (6 bases). The CDR3 has 14 amino acids. V was cut by 5 bases and J by 4 bases, with 12 bases left in between. Germline loops: CDR1 LNHDA, CDR2 SQIVND (reference sequence). DNA for the CDR3: TGTGCCAGTAGTCCCAGCGGACTATACAATGAGCAGTTCTTC. This encodes CASSPSGLYNEQFF.

This clone is termed medium-sized. The V and J genes are TRBV5-1 and TRBJ1-4; D might be TRBD1 (5 bases). CDR3 length: 17 residues. From germline, CDR1 is SGHRS and CDR2 YFSETQ. Trimming shortened V by 0 bases and J by 5 bases, and 17 bases separated the two germline ends. DNA of the CDR3: TGCGCCAGCAGCTTGGGGCCGGGACCCTTGTCAAATGAAAAACTGTTTTTT. This sequence encodes CASSLGPGPLSNEKLFF.

This chain joins TRBV29-1 and TRBJ1-1, with D possibly TRBD1 on 6 matching bases. From germline, CDR1 is SQVTM and CDR2 ANQGSEA. V lost 5 bases and J 8 bases, leaving 18 bases between the germline ends. There are 13 residues in the CDR3. In DNA, the CDR3 is TGCAGCGTTTTCGGGAGTGGGGGGCCAGAAGCTTTCTTT. Residues: CSVFGSGGPEAFF.

This clone was seen only once. The chain employs TRBV15 and TRBJ2-5; TRBD1 matches at 7 bases. V gave up 3 bases and J gave up 4 bases; unmatched junction bases: 5. The CDR3 loop spans 14 amino acids. CDR1 is LNHNV, CDR2 YYDKDF, per germline (reference sequence). The CDR3 nucleotides read TGTGCCACCAGCAGCCCCGGACAGGCAGAGACCCAGTACTTC. The encoded protein is CATSSPGQAETQYF. Full variable domain (outside the CDR3, taken from reference TRBV15 and TRBJ2-5): DAMVIQNPRYQVTQFGKPVTLSCSQTLNHNVMYWYQQKSSQAPKLLFHYYDKDFNNEADTPDNFQSRRPNTSFCFLDIRSPGLGDTAMYLCATSSPGQAETQYFGPGTRLLVL.

On this clone: This sample includes further DNA sequences coding for the same CDR3. V is TRBV7-9 and J is TRBJ1-2, with a tentative D call TRBD1 (6 bases). Germline V gene lookup returns CDR1 SEHNR and CDR2 FQNEAQ (reference sequence). The CDR3 totals 15 residues. Deletions cut 1 base from V and 3 bases from J, with 12 bases between. In DNA, the CDR3 is TGTGCCAGCAGCTTAGTGGGAACAGGGCACTATGGCTACACCTTC. It translates to CASSLVGTGHYGYTF.

The CDR3 coding sequence is TGTGCCACCAGCAAGAGCACCACAGGGGGCCGGGAGACCCAGTACTTC. This encodes CATSKSTTGGRETQYF. The chain couples TRBV15 to TRBJ2-5; 9 bases map to TRBD1. V was pared by 4 bases and J by 5 bases, with 11 bases of the junction left unmatched. Germline V CDR1 and CDR2: LNHNV, YYDKDF (reference sequence). The CDR3 loop spans 16 amino acids.

The gene calls are TRBV6-5 and TRBJ2-1; 11 bases match TRBD1. This CDR3 contains 14 residues. Trimming took 2 bases from V and 10 from J; bases not matched to a gene: 4. Germline V gene lookup returns CDR1 MNHEY and CDR2 SVGAGI. CDR3 amino acids: CASSYTGTGGEQFF. CDR3 sequence (DNA): TGTGCCAGCAGTTACACCGGGACAGGGGGGGAGCAGTTCTTC.